This TCR beta chain was sequenced during a study of cytomegalovirus exposure and HLA in healthy donors. With 5 bases clipped from V and 6 bases from J, the junction kept 9 bases outside the gene matches. The CDR3 runs 15 residues. CDR1 and CDR2 (germline): SGHAT, FQNNGV. The PCR used 60 Vbeta and 13 Jbeta primers. TCRdb's table, derived via immunoSEQ multiplex PCR, lists solely in-frame clones and lacks some. The sample has 150,000 to 250,000 clones; 60% to 85% are singletons. The J gene is TRBJ2-5, the V gene TRBV11-2, with 10 bases fitting TRBD2. Sequencing used PBMCs. This receptor was identified in a girl between 10 and 17 years old in good health and CMV-seropositive. The CDR3 region is CASSASGGARKTQYF. As DNA, the CDR3 is TGTGCCAGCAGCGCGAGCGGGGGGGCCAGAAAGACCCAGTACTTC.